The next 9 T cell receptor beta chains were all read from a single sample in a study of blood T cell repertoires in COVID-19. The repertoire was sequenced with immunoSEQ multiplex PCR; TCRdb's copy has only in-frame clones and lacks some. Found here are hundreds of thousands of clones, approximately 80% of them singletons; the top ten hold roughly 8.6%. Specimen: peripheral blood. Receptor source: a human donor in a cohort sampled during active COVID-19.

The genes are TRBV29-1 and TRBJ1-2; no clear D. V was pared by 6 bases and J by 5 bases, with 22 bases between. The length of the CDR3 is 15 residues. Germline CDR1 is SQVTM and CDR2 is ANQGSEA. The CDR3 sequence: CSVAPTSGGLYGYTF. The CDR3 bases are TGCAGCGTCGCACCTACATCAGGAGGGCTTTATGGCTACACCTTC. The whole variable domain, remainder taken from reference TRBV29-1 and TRBJ1-2, is SAVISQKPSRDICQRGTSLTIQCQVDSQVTMMFWYRQQPGQSLTLIATANQGSEATYESGFVIDKFPISRPNLTFSTLTVSNMSPEDSSIYLCSVAPTSGGLYGYTFGSGTRLTVV.

V usage is TRBV5-1 and J usage is TRBJ1-1, with 9 bases that match TRBD1. J gave up 5 bases and V 0 bases, and 5 bases lay outside the gene matches. From germline, CDR1 is SGHRS and CDR2 YFSETQ. The CDR3 sequence is 15 residues long. DNA for the CDR3: TGCGCCAGCAGCTTGGAAGGACAGGGGCGTACTGAAGCTTTCTTT. Its translation: CASSLEGQGRTEAFF.

The chain couples TRBV5-1 to TRBJ1-1; possibly TRBD1 for D (5 bases). Germline values: CDR1 SGHRS, CDR2 YFSETQ. The V end lost 2 bases, the J end lost 2 bases, and 13 bases lay between the germline ends. The CDR3 spans 15 residues. CDR3 nucleotides: TGCGCCAGCAGCTTAAGCGTGCAGGGAAACACTGAAGCTTTCTTT. Residues: CASSLSVQGNTEAFF.

The V call is TRBV7-2, the J call TRBJ2-1; D unresolved. The CDR3 runs 15 residues. CDR1 SGHTA and CDR2 FQGNSA come from the germline V gene. V shed 4 bases and J shed 0 bases, with 10 bases lying between them. CDR3 region: CASSSEARSYNEQFF. In nucleotides, the CDR3 is TGTGCCAGCAGCTCAGAGGCCCGCTCCTACAATGAGCAGTTCTTC. Complete variable domain (other parts from reference TRBV7-2 and TRBJ2-1): GAGVSQSPSNKVTEKGKDVELRCDPISGHTALYWYRQSLGQGLEFLIYFQGNSAPDKSGLPSDRFSAERTGGSVSTLTIQRTQQEDSAVYLCASSSEARSYNEQFFGPGTRLTVL.

The rearrangement links TRBV15 to TRBJ1-5; D remains ambiguous. Germline CDR1 is LNHNV and CDR2 is YYDKDF (reference sequence). Trimming removed 0 bases from V and 4 bases from J, with 19 bases in between. The CDR3 is 18 amino acids. Here the CDR3 reads CATSRDNSGVSFNQPQHF. Written as DNA, the CDR3 is TGTGCCACCAGCAGAGATAACAGCGGTGTCAGTTTTAATCAGCCCCAGCATTTT.

The gene calls are TRBV5-1 and TRBJ2-7; perhaps TRBD1 as D (7 bases). Trimming removed 1 base from V and 5 bases from J, with 19 bases in between. Per germline, CDR1 SGHRS and CDR2 YFSETQ. CDR3 size: 16 residues. CDR3 sequence (DNA): TGCGCCAGCAGCTTGTGGGGGGACACAGGGGTCAACGAGCAGTACTTC. Amino acids: CASSLWGDTGVNEQYF.

The chain links TRBV18 to TRBJ1-5; D may be TRBD1 (5 bases). The V end was cut by 6 bases, the J end by 7 bases, with 13 bases between. This CDR3 contains 13 residues. Germline CDR1 is KGHSH and CDR2 is LQKENI. CDR3 sequence reads: CASSISGDQPQHF. DNA of the CDR3: TGTGCCAGCTCCATTTCGGGGGACCAGCCCCAGCATTTT.

This clone was recorded a few times. The chain uses TRBV5-6 and TRBJ1-6; D remains unclear. The CDR3 consists of 18 residues. The germline CDR1 and CDR2 sequences are SGHDT and YYEEEE. V dropped 1 base and J dropped 0 bases, with 14 bases sitting between them. CDR3 sequence (DNA): TGTGCCAGCAGCTTGTTCCGTCCGGGAGGCTCCTATAATTCACCCCTCCACTTT. Its protein is CASSLFRPGGSYNSPLHF.

This rearrangement joins TRBV29-1 to TRBJ2-7; D possibly corresponds to TRBD2 (7 bases). CDR1 SQVTM and CDR2 ANQGSEA come from the germline V gene. V dropped 3 bases and J dropped 5 bases, with 11 bases sitting between them. CDR3 size: 12 residues. This CDR3 is CSVDRGADEQYF. The CDR3 DNA reads as TGCAGCGTTGATCGGGGGGCGGACGAGCAGTACTTC.